These T cell receptor beta chains were read from a single sample in a study of blood T cell repertoires in COVID-19. Some clones are missing from TCRdb's copy, which holds only in-frame ones; the method was immunoSEQ multiplex PCR. The data show some 200,000 clones, 80% to 85% seen once. The sample consisted of peripheral blood. The receptors shown here come from an older woman with acute or convalescent COVID-19. Each CDR3 is given with its conserved first and last residue. D genes are given only for firm matches. Only part of the rows carry a size: once, few, many, or a class if the clone is expanded.

len: 15
v_gene: TRBV9
j_gene: TRBJ2-1
d_gene: TRBD2
abundance: .
CDR3nt: TGTGCCAGCAGCGTAGGCCTAGCGGGGTTCAATGAGCAGTTCTTC
CDR3aa: CASSVGLAGFNEQFF

len: 13
v_gene: TRBV7-3
j_gene: TRBJ2-1
d_gene: .
abundance: few
CDR3nt: TGTGCCAGCAGCTTATCTTGGCAGAATGAGCAGTTCTTC
CDR3aa: CASSLSWQNEQFF

len: 16
v_gene: TRBV27
j_gene: TRBJ2-1
d_gene: TRBD1
abundance: once
CDR3nt: TGTGCCAGCAGAGGTCGCGGGACAGGGGATTACAATGAGCAGTTCTTC
CDR3aa: CASRGRGTGDYNEQFF

len: 14
v_gene: TRBV19
j_gene: TRBJ1-2
d_gene: .
abundance: .
CDR3nt: TGTGCCAGTAGTTCCCGACAGAGGATGTATGGCTACACCTTC
CDR3aa: CASSSRQRMYGYTF

len: 14
v_gene: TRBV6-5
j_gene: TRBJ2-7
d_gene: .
abundance: .
CDR3nt: TGTGCCAGCAGCCGCTTCGGGAGCTCCTACGAGCAGTACTTC
CDR3aa: CASSRFGSSYEQYF

len: 13
v_gene: TRBV28
j_gene: TRBJ2-7
d_gene: TRBD1
abundance: .
CDR3nt: TGTGCCAGCAAGGGGACAGGGGGAAGGAAGCAGTACTTC
CDR3aa: CASKGTGGRKQYF

len: 13
v_gene: TRBV7-2
j_gene: TRBJ1-6
d_gene: .
abundance: once
CDR3nt: TGTGCCACCAGCGAGGGTAGATATTCACCCCTCCACTTT
CDR3aa: CATSEGRYSPLHF

len: 15
v_gene: TRBV7-9
j_gene: TRBJ2-7
d_gene: .
abundance: .
CDR3nt: TGTGCCAGCAGCTTAGAAGTCTTCGGGGGTCTCGAGCAGTACTTC
CDR3aa: CASSLEVFGGLEQYF

len: 15
v_gene: TRBV5-4
j_gene: TRBJ1-1
d_gene: TRBD1
abundance: .
CDR3nt: TGTGCCAGCAGCTTGGAGGACAGGGGAATTGCTGAAGCTTTCTTT
CDR3aa: CASSLEDRGIAEAFF

len: 11
v_gene: TRBV6-5
j_gene: TRBJ1-2
d_gene: .
abundance: .
CDR3nt: TGTGCCAGCAATCAGGGTTATGGCTACACCTTC
CDR3aa: CASNQGYGYTF

len: 13
v_gene: TRBV7-2
j_gene: TRBJ1-1
d_gene: TRBD1
abundance: .
CDR3nt: TGTGCCAGCAGGGGACAGCTAAAAACTGAAGCTTTCTTT
CDR3aa: CASRGQLKTEAFF

len: 14
v_gene: TRBV4-1
j_gene: TRBJ1-4
d_gene: .
abundance: .
CDR3nt: TGCGCCAGCAGACGACGAAGGGGTGGTGAAAAACTGTTTTTT
CDR3aa: CASRRRRGGEKLFF

len: 16
v_gene: TRBV9
j_gene: TRBJ1-6
d_gene: TRBD1
abundance: once
CDR3nt: TGTGCCAGCAGCTTTGCACCGGGACAGGGGCATTCACCCCTCCACTTT
CDR3aa: CASSFAPGQGHSPLHF

len: 15
v_gene: TRBV18
j_gene: TRBJ2-3
d_gene: .
abundance: .
CDR3nt: TGTGCCAGCTCACCTCAACTCGGGGTGCCAGATACGCAGTATTTT
CDR3aa: CASSPQLGVPDTQYF

len: 17
v_gene: TRBV4-1
j_gene: TRBJ1-3
d_gene: TRBD1
abundance: .
CDR3nt: TGCGCCAGCAGCCACAAAATAGACAGGGTAGCTGGAAACACCATATATTTT
CDR3aa: CASSHKIDRVAGNTIYF

len: 13
v_gene: TRBV7-3
j_gene: TRBJ2-2
d_gene: .
abundance: few
CDR3nt: TGTGCCAGCAGTAGCGGTCACACCGGGGAGCTGTTTTTT
CDR3aa: CASSSGHTGELFF

len: 14
v_gene: TRBV5-1
j_gene: TRBJ2-4
d_gene: TRBD2
abundance: .
CDR3nt: TGCGCCAGCCGTTCTACTAGCGGGGAAAACATTCAGTACTTC
CDR3aa: CASRSTSGENIQYF

len: 12
v_gene: TRBV9
j_gene: TRBJ1-1
d_gene: .
abundance: .
CDR3nt: TGTGCCAGCAGCGCCGACGGGTTTGAAGCTTTCTTT
CDR3aa: CASSADGFEAFF

len: 15
v_gene: TRBV10-3
j_gene: TRBJ1-2
d_gene: TRBD1
abundance: once
CDR3nt: TGTGCCATCAGTGAGTCGAGGACAGGGATCTATGGCTACACCTTC
CDR3aa: CAISESRTGIYGYTF

len: 19
v_gene: TRBV7-2
j_gene: TRBJ2-3
d_gene: TRBD2
abundance: .
CDR3nt: TGTGCCAGCAGCACAGGACTAGCGGGGGCCCCTCTCCTTACAGATACGCAGTATTTT
CDR3aa: CASSTGLAGAPLLTDTQYF

len: 14
v_gene: TRBV6-5
j_gene: TRBJ1-1
d_gene: TRBD1
abundance: .
CDR3nt: TGTGCCAGCAGTAACAGGGGCGGGAACACTGAAGCTTTCTTT
CDR3aa: CASSNRGGNTEAFF

len: 16
v_gene: TRBV6-2/TRBV6-3
j_gene: TRBJ1-5
d_gene: .
abundance: once
CDR3nt: TGTGCCAGCAGTTACTTCCGAGAGCTTAGCAATCAGCCCCAGCATTTT
CDR3aa: CASSYFRELSNQPQHF

len: 14
v_gene: TRBV4-3
j_gene: TRBJ1-1
d_gene: .
abundance: .
CDR3nt: TGCGCCAGCAGCCAAGATTGGGGGGATACTGAAGCTTTCTTT
CDR3aa: CASSQDWGDTEAFF

len: 13
v_gene: TRBV19
j_gene: TRBJ2-7
d_gene: .
abundance: .
CDR3nt: TGTGCCAGTAGTATTTGGACAGAGAACGAGCAGTACTTC
CDR3aa: CASSIWTENEQYF